This T cell receptor beta chain was documented in a study of blood T cells in healthy people across ages. This clonotype was counted a few times. PCR was performed a second time for roughly 7 to 12 cycles using a sample-barcoded 5' primer and a J-beta primer mix. Each of the samples gave a minimum of 3 million paired-end reads that contained CDR3. In TCRdb, the 5' RACE reads were re-called with MiXCR into one record per CDR3 protein. The sample shows about 800,000 distinct CDR3 sequences, roughly 25% of them seen only once. Drawing of peripheral blood yielded 7.5 to 10 milliliters from each donor. V dropped 6 bases and J dropped 6 bases, with 18 bases sitting between them. CDR1 is SQVTM and CDR2 is ANQGSEA in the germline V gene. The CDR3 spans 14 residues. In addition, the sample was reused for a study of T cells of mothers and their children. This second study notes: At a rate of approximately 1.5 ug per 15 ul, cDNA synthesis received all of the extracted RNA.

V gene TRBV29-1 combines with J gene TRBJ1-5, with D perhaps TRBD1 (6 bases). The sequencing input was blood. The sequence was obtained from a boy aged 5-17 years in good health. Here the CDR3 DNA reads TGCAGCGTCGTCCTTACAGGGCCCAGTCAGCCCCAGCATTTT. It codes for CSVVLTGPSQPQHF.